What follows describes a single TCR beta chain. Its antigen is still unknown. The data derive from a study of beta chain features in type 1 diabetes. The study, taken as a whole, reports: In type 1 diabetes patients, VDJ junctions had fewer insertions; deletions at these junctions were more frequent. The naive, central memory and Treg TCRB repertoires looked more alike in patients than they did in healthy donors.

The entirety of the isolated RNA underwent reverse transcription, so expressed TCRB transcripts were sequenced. Profiling relied on immunoSEQ multiplex PCR, and the TCRdb table lists in-frame clones only, not all of them. The sample consists of 350,000 to 400,000 clones, approximately 15% of them appearing once. Based on CD45RO/CCR7/CD25/CD127/CD95/CD27, CD4+ regulatory, stem cell-like memory, naive and central memory cells were sorted. Populations isolated by sorting all had purity greater than 95%. Unmatched junction bases numbered 9, after V lost 0 bases and J lost 3 bases. Germline values: CDR1 SGHVS, CDR2 FQNEAQ. CDR3 length: 20 residues.

V gene TRBV7-8 combines with J gene TRBJ2-6; 12 nucleotides match TRBD2. The receptor was isolated from a woman between 18 and 30 years old in good health. The sequenced material came from naive CD4+ T cells from blood. For the CDR3, the DNA is TGTGCCAGCAGCTTAGCGGCCTTACTAGCGGGAGGTCGTGGGGCCAACGTCCTGACTTTC. This codes for CASSLAALLAGGRGANVLTF.